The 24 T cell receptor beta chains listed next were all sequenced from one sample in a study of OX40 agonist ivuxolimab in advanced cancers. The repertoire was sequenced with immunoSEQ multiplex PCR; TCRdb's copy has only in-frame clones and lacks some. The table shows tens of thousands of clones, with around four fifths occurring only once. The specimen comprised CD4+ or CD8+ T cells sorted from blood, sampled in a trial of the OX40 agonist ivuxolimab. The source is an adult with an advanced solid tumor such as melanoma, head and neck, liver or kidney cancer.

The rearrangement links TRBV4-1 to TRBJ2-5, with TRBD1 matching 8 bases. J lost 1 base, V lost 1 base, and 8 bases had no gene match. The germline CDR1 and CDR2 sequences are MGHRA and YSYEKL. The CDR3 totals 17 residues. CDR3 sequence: CASSQVLLDRGQETQYF. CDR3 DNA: TGCGCCAGCAGCCAAGTCCTTCTTGACAGGGGCCAAGAGACCCAGTACTTC.

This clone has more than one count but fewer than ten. The DNA for the CDR3 is TGCGCCAGCAGTGAGGGGGGGTCGAATTCACCCCTCCACTTT. Translation: CASSEGGSNSPLHF. This rearrangement joins TRBV10-1 to TRBJ1-6; the D gene is possibly TRBD1 (5 bases). V lost 2 bases and J lost 7, with 9 bases in between. The CDR3 covers 14 residues. Looked up from germline, CDR1 is WNHNN and CDR2 is SYGVQD (reference sequence).

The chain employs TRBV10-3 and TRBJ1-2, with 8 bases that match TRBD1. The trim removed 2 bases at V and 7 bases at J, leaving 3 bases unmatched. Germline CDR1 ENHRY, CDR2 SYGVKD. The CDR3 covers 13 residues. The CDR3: CAISEGQGAGYTF. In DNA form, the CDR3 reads TGTGCCATCAGTGAGGGGCAGGGGGCTGGCTACACCTTC.

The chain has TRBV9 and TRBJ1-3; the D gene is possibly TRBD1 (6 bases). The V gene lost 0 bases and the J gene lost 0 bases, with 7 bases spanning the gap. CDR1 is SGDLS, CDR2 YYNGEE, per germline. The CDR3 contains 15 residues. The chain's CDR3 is CASSVGTASGNTIYF. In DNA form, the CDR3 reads TGTGCCAGCAGCGTAGGGACAGCCTCTGGAAACACCATATATTTT.

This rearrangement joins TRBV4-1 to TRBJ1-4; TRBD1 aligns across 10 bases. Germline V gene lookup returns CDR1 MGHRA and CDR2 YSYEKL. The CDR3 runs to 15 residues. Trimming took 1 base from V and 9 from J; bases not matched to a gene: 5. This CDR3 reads CASSQGQGAVKKLFF. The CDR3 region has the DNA TGCGCCAGCAGCCAAGGACAGGGGGCGGTAAAAAAACTGTTTTTT.

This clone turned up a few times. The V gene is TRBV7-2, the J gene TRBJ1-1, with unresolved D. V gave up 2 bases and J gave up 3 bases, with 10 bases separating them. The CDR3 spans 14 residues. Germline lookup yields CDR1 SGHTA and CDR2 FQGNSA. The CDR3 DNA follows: TGTGCCAGCAGCTTATTGGGTGTGGACACTGAAGCTTTCTTT. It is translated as CASSLLGVDTEAFF.

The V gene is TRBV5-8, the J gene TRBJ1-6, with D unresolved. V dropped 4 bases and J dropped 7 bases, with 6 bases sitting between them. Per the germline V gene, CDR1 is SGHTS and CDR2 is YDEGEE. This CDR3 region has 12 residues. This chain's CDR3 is CASSKQNSPLHF. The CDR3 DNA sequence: TGTGCCAGCAGCAAACAGAATTCACCCCTCCACTTT.

CDR3 sequence (DNA): TGCGCCAGCAGCTTGTTGGGAGGGGGCCGGAGTGAAAAACTGTTTTTT. Translating gives CASSLLGGGRSEKLFF. The chain couples TRBV5-1 to TRBJ1-4; 7 positions agree with TRBD1. Germline lookup yields CDR1 SGHRS and CDR2 YFSETQ. CDR3 length: 16 residues. Unmatched junction bases numbered 10, after V lost 1 base and J lost 7 bases.

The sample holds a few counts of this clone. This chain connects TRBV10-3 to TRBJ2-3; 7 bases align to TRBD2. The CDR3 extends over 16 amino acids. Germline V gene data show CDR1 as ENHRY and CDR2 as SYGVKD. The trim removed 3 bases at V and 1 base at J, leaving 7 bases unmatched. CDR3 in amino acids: CAISDMASGRTDTQYF. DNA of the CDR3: TGTGCCATCAGTGACATGGCTAGCGGACGCACAGATACGCAGTATTTT.

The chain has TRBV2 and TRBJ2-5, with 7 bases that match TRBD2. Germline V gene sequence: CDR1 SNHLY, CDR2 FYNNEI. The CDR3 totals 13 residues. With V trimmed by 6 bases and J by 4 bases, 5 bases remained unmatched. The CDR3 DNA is TGTGCCAGCAGCGGGCGGGGGAGAGAGACCCAGTACTTC. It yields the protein CASSGRGRETQYF.

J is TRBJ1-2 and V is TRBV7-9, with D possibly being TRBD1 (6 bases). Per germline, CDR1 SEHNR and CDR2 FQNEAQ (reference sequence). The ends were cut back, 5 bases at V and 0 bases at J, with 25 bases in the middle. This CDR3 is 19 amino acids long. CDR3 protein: CASSPFSGGSHSTNYGYTF. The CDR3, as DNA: TGTGCCAGCAGCCCCTTTAGTGGGGGCAGCCACTCTACTAACTATGGCTACACCTTC. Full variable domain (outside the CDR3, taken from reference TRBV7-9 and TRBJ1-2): DTGVSQNPRHKITKRGQNVTFRCDPISEHNRLYWYRQTLGQGPEFLTYFQNEAQLEKSRLLSDRFSAERPKGSFSTLEIQRTEQGDSAMYLCASSPFSGGSHSTNYGYTFGSGTRLTVV.

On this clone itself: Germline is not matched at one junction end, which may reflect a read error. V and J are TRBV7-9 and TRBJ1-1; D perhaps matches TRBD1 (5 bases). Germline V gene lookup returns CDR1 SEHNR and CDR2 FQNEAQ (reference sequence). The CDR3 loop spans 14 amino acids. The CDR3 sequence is CTSSLVGGYTEAFF. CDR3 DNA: TGTACCAGCAGCTTAGTCGGGGGGTACACTGAAGCTTTCTTT.

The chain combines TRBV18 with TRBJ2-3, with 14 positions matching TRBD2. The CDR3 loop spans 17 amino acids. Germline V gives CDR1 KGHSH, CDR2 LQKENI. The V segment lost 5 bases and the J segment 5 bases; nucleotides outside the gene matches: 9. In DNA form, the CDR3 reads TGTGCCAGCTCAACGGGACTAGCGGGAGATGGGAAAGATACGCAGTATTTT. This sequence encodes CASSTGLAGDGKDTQYF.

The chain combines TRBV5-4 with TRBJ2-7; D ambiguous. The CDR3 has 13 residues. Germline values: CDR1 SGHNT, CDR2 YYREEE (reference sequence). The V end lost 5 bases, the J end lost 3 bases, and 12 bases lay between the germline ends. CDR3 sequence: CASSSGRSYEQYF. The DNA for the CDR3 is TGTGCCAGCAGTTCGGGCCGGAGCTACGAGCAGTACTTC.

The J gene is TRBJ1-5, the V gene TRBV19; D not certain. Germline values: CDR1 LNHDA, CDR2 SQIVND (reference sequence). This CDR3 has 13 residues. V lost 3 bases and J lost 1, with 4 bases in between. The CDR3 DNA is TGTGCCAGTAGTATTTCCAGCAATCAGCCCCAGCATTTT. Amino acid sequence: CASSISSNQPQHF.

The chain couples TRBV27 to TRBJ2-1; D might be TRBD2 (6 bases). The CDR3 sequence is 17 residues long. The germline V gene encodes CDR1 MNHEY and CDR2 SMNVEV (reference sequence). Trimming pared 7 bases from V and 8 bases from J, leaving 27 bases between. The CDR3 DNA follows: TGTGCCAGCACCAAAAACCCGCGGTCGGCGGGGCCCGATGAGCAGTTCTTC. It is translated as CASTKNPRSAGPDEQFF.

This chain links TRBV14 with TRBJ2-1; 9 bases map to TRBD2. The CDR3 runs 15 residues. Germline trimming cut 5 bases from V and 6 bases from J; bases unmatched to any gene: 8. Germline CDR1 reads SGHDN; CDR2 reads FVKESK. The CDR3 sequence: CASSERLADSNEQFF. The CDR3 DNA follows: TGTGCCAGCAGCGAACGACTAGCGGACAGCAATGAGCAGTTCTTC.

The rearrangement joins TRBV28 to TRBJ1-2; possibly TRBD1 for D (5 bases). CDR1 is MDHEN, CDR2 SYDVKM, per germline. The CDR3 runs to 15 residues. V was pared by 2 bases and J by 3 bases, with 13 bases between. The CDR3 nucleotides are TGTGCCAGCAGTTTAGGCAGAGGGGAGTACTATGGCTACACCTTC. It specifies CASSLGRGEYYGYTF.

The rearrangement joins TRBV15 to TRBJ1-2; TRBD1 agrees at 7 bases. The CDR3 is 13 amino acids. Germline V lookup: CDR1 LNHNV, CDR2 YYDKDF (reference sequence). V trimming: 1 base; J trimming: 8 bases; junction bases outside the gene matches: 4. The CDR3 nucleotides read TGTGCCACCAGCAGAGGACAGGGTGAGGGCTACACCTTC. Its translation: CATSRGQGEGYTF.

The CDR3 nucleotides are TGTGCCAGCAGCTTATCAACAACCGGGGAGCAGTACTTC. Amino acids: CASSLSTTGEQYF. The rearrangement joins TRBV7-9 to TRBJ2-7, with D unresolved. CDR1 is SEHNR and CDR2 is FQNEAQ in the germline V gene (reference sequence). The V end was cut by 2 bases, the J end by 7 bases, with 12 bases between. This CDR3 has 13 amino acids. The complete variable domain, with remaining parts taken from reference TRBV7-9 and TRBJ2-7, reads DTGVSQNPRHKITKRGQNVTFRCDPISEHNRLYWYRQTLGQGPEFLTYFQNEAQLEKSRLLSDRFSAERPKGSFSTLEIQRTEQGDSAMYLCASSLSTTGEQYFGPGTRLTVT.

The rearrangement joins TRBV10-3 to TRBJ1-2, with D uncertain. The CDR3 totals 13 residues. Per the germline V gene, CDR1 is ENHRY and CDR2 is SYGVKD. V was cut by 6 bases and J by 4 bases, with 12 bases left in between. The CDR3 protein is CAISAEGSYGYTF. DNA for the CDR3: TGTGCCATCAGCGCGGAGGGAAGCTATGGCTACACCTTC.

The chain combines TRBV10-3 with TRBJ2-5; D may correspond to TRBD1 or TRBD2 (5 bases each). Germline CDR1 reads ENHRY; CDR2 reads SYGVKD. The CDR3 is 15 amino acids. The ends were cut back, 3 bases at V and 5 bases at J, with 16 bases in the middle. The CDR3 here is CAISEGQGEAETQYF. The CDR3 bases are TGTGCCATCAGTGAAGGGCAGGGAGAGGCGGAGACCCAGTACTTC.

The chain's CDR3 is CASSLGPGGYTF. For the CDR3, the DNA is TGTGCCAGCAGCTTGGGGCCGGGAGGCTACACCTTC. The chain combines TRBV7-9 with TRBJ1-2; tentatively, D is TRBD1 (5 bases). This CDR3 comprises 12 residues. Trimming cost V 3 bases and J 8 bases, with 10 bases left between them. Germline loops: CDR1 SEHNR, CDR2 FQNEAQ (reference sequence).

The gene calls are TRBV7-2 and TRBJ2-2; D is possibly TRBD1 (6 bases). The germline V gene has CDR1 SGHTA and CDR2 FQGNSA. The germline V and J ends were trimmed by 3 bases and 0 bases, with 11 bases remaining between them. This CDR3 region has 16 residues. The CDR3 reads CASSFRGTSNTGELFF. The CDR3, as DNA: TGTGCCAGCAGCTTCAGGGGCACCTCGAACACCGGGGAGCTGTTTTTT.